The 17 T cell receptor beta chains presented below share a single source sample, sequenced in a study of control samples from healthy donors and cancer patients. Sequencing was performed with immunoSEQ multiplex PCR; in TCRdb, only in-frame clones are kept and a portion is missing. The table shows 100,000 to 150,000 clones, with roughly 92% occurring only once. Sequenced material: PBMCs. The receptors stem from a man older than 75 with head and neck cancer.

CDR3 sequence reads: CASRGGRRGSGADSYEQYF. DNA for the CDR3: TGCGCCAGCAGAGGAGGACGTCGGGGTAGCGGGGCCGACTCCTACGAGCAGTACTTC. The V gene is TRBV5-1, the J gene TRBJ2-7; 8 bases align to TRBD2. Germline CDR1 reads SGHRS; CDR2 reads YFSETQ. The V segment lost 5 bases and the J segment 0 bases; nucleotides outside the gene matches: 19. The CDR3 contains 19 residues. Variable domain in full (rest from reference TRBV5-1 and TRBJ2-7): KAGVTQTPRYLIKTRGQQVTLSCSPISGHRSVSWYQQTPGQGLQFLFEYFSETQRNKGNFPGRFSGRQFSNSRSEMNVSTLELGDSALYLCASRGGRRGSGADSYEQYFGPGTRLTVT.

V and J are TRBV12-3 or TRBV12-4 and TRBJ2-7; D not certain. The ends were cut back, 4 bases at V and 7 bases at J, with 11 bases in the middle. The CDR3 consists of 12 residues. The CDR3 spells CASSSLTLEQYF. In DNA form, the CDR3 reads TGTGCCAGCAGTTCCCTTACCTTGGAGCAGTACTTC.

This sequence joins TRBV30 and TRBJ2-7; D is unclear. Per the germline V gene, CDR1 is GTSNPN and CDR2 is SVGIG (reference sequence). There are 14 residues in the CDR3. Trimming removed 3 bases from V and 2 bases from J, with 14 bases in between. This chain's CDR3 is CAWRGSSATYEQYF. The DNA for the CDR3 is TGTGCCTGGAGGGGTTCCAGCGCAACCTACGAGCAGTACTTC.

This sequence joins TRBV6-6 and TRBJ2-7; D remains unclear. Between the trimmed V and J ends, which lost 4 bases and 2 bases, there was a span of 18 bases. The length of the CDR3 is 16 residues. In germline, CDR1 is MNHNY, CDR2 SVGAGI (reference sequence). The CDR3 is CASSFPPGSLPYEQYF. The CDR3, as DNA: TGTGCCAGCAGTTTCCCCCCCGGGTCTTTACCCTACGAGCAGTACTTC.

The chain carries TRBV19 and TRBJ2-1; 11 bases fit TRBD2. CDR1 is LNHDA and CDR2 is SQIVND in the germline V gene (reference sequence). This CDR3 comprises 19 residues. Germline trimming cut 3 bases from V and 0 bases from J; bases unmatched to any gene: 10. CDR3 coding DNA: TGTGCCAGTAGTATGGGTCTAGCGGGGGGCTTGAGCTCCTACAATGAGCAGTTCTTC. The encoded protein is CASSMGLAGGLSSYNEQFF. Supplemented by reference TRBV19 and TRBJ2-1, the full variable domain reads DGGITQSPKYLFRKEGQNVTLSCEQNLNHDAMYWYRQDPGQGLRLIYYSQIVNDFQKGDIAEGYSVSREKKESFPLTVTSAQKNPTAFYLCASSMGLAGGLSSYNEQFFGPGTRLTVL.

This CDR3 reads CASSYSGLQETQYF. In DNA form, the CDR3 reads TGTGCCAGCAGTTACTCCGGACTTCAAGAGACCCAGTACTTC. J is TRBJ2-5 and V is TRBV6-2 or TRBV6-3; TRBD2 might be the D (5 bases). Germline CDR1 reads MNHEY; CDR2 reads SVGEGT. The germline V and J ends were trimmed by 0 bases and 2 bases, with 7 bases remaining between them. The CDR3 is made up of 14 amino acids.

The chain joins TRBV6-4 to TRBJ2-1; perhaps TRBD2 as D (6 bases). Germline CDR1 and CDR2: MRHNA and SNTAGT. Trimming removed 4 bases from V and 0 bases from J, with 13 bases in between. This CDR3 is 16 amino acids long. CDR3 loop: CASSGFGGGSYNEQFF. CDR3 coding DNA: TGTGCCAGCAGTGGCTTCGGGGGAGGCTCCTACAATGAGCAGTTCTTC.

V gene TRBV6-4 combines with J gene TRBJ2-5; TRBD1 is a possible D gene (6 bases). The CDR3 runs to 17 residues. Germline V CDR1 and CDR2: MRHNA, SNTAGT. Trimming cost V 8 bases and J 2 bases, with 24 bases left between them. The DNA for the CDR3 is TGTGCCAGCTGCCGGGACAACGGCCCAATCAATCAAGAGACCCAGTACTTC. It translates to CASCRDNGPINQETQYF.

The chain uses TRBV25-1 and TRBJ1-2; D is perhaps TRBD1 (5 bases). Trimming took 4 bases from V and 4 from J, leaving 16 bases between them. CDR3 length: 15 residues. The germline gives CDR1 MGHDK, CDR2 SYGVNS. The CDR3 sequence: CASSAVDPGLYGYTF. The CDR3 region has the DNA TGTGCCAGCAGTGCCGTTGACCCGGGGCTCTATGGCTACACCTTC.

The DNA for the CDR3 is TGCGCCAGCAGCCCGTTAGCGATTGGGGGAGTTAATTCACCCCTCCACTTT. Protein: CASSPLAIGGVNSPLHF. The V and J genes are TRBV5-1 and TRBJ1-6; maybe TRBD1 (5 bases). V lost 4 bases to trimming and J lost 6 bases, with 20 bases between them. The CDR3 runs to 17 residues. In germline, CDR1 is SGHRS, CDR2 YFSETQ.

The V and J genes are TRBV11-3 and TRBJ2-7; the D gene could be TRBD1 or TRBD2 (7 bases each). Germline CDR1 reads SGHNT; CDR2 reads YENEEA. Trimming left V 4 bases short and J 5 bases short, with 12 bases between. This CDR3 is 13 amino acids long. The DNA of the CDR3 is TGTGCCAGCAGCTCAGGGGGGGGGAACGAGCAGTACTTC. Protein sequence: CASSSGGGNEQYF.

The chain has TRBV5-4 and TRBJ1-3; weak D call: TRBD1 (6 bases). Germline CDR1 reads SGHNT; CDR2 reads YYREEE (reference sequence). The CDR3 totals 13 residues. Trimming removed 4 bases at V and 6 bases at J, with 11 bases between. The CDR3 spells CASSRGGQNTIYF. The CDR3 bases are TGTGCCAGCAGCAGGGGGGGTCAAAACACCATATATTTT.

This clone was observed once. This chain's CDR3 is CASSSRSYGYTF. CDR3 in DNA: TGTGCCAGCAGCTCGAGGTCCTATGGCTACACCTTC. The rearrangement links TRBV7-2 to TRBJ1-2; D is undetermined. Looked up from germline, CDR1 is SGHTA and CDR2 is FQGNSA. This CDR3 contains 12 residues. V gave up 4 bases and J gave up 4 bases, with 7 bases separating them.

V usage is TRBV27 and J usage is TRBJ1-6; weak D call: TRBD1 (5 bases). V was shortened by 0 bases and J by 8 bases, with 11 bases between the two germline ends. The CDR3 loop spans 15 amino acids. Germline CDR1 reads MNHEY; CDR2 reads SMNVEV (reference sequence). The DNA of the CDR3 is TGTGCCAGCAGTTTATCGGTGGGGCGTGATTCACCCCTCCACTTT. It yields the protein CASSLSVGRDSPLHF.

V and J are TRBV7-2 and TRBJ1-1; D gene uncertain. This CDR3 is 14 amino acids long. Germline CDR1 is SGHTA and CDR2 is FQGNSA. V lost 0 bases to trimming and J lost 1 base, with 6 bases between them. The CDR3 sequence is CASSLARTNTEAFF. The CDR3 coding sequence is TGTGCCAGCAGCTTAGCGCGGACGAACACTGAAGCTTTCTTT.

The chain combines TRBV27 with TRBJ2-7; D not certain. V was clipped by 2 bases and J by 1 base, with 12 bases between them. The CDR3 consists of 15 residues. CDR1 and CDR2 (germline): MNHEY, SMNVEV (reference sequence). CDR3 protein: CASSLKGPGSYEQYF. Here the CDR3 DNA reads TGTGCCAGCAGTTTAAAGGGCCCTGGGTCCTACGAGCAGTACTTC.

The rearrangement links TRBV6-5 to TRBJ1-6; D remains ambiguous. CDR1 is MNHEY, CDR2 SVGAGI, per germline. Trimming took off 0 bases at V and 9 bases at J, with 12 bases between the two ends. CDR3 size: 15 residues. The CDR3 is CASSYSRANGSPLHF. In DNA, the CDR3 is TGTGCCAGCAGTTACTCAAGGGCAAACGGTTCACCCCTCCACTTT.